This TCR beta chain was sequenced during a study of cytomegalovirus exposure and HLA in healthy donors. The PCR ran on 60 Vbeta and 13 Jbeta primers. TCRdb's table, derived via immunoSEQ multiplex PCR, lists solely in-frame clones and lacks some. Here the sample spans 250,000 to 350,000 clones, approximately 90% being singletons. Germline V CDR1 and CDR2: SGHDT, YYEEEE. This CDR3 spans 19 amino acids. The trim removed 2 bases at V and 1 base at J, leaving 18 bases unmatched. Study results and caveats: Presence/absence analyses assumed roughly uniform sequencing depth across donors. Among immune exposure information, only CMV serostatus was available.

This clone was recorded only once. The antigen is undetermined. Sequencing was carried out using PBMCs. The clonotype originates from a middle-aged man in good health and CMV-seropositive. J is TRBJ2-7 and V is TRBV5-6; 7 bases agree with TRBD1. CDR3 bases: TGTGCCAGCAGCTTAGAAGGGACAGCCCCTCCAGGTAGGTCCTACGAGCAGTACTTC. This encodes CASSLEGTAPPGRSYEQYF.